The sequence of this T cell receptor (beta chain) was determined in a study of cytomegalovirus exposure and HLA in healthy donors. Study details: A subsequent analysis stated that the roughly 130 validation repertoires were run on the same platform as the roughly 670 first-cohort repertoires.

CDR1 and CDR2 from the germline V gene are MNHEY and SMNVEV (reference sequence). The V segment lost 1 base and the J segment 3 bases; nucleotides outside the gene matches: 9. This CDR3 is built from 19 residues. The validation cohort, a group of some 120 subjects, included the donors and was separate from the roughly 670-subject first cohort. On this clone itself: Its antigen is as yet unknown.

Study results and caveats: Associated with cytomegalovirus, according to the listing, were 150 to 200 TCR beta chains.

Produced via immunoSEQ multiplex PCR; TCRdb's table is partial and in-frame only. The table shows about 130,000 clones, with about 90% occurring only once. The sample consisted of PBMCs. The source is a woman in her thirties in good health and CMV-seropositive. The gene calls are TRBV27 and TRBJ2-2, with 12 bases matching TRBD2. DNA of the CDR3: TGTGCCAGCAGTTTATTCGGTCTAGCGGGGGGGCGGGACACCGGGGAGCTGTTTTTT. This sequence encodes CASSLFGLAGGRDTGELFF.